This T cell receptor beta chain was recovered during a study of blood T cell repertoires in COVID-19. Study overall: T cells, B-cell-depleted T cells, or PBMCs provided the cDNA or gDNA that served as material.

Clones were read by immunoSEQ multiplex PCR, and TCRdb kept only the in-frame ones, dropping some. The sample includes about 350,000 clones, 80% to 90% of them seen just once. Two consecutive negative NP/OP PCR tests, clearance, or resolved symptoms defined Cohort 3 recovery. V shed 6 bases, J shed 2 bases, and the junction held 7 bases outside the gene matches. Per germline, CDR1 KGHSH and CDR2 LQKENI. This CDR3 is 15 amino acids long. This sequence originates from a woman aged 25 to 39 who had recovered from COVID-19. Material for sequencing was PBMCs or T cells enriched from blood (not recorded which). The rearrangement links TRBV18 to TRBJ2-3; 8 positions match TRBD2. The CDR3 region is CASSPGTSITDTQYF. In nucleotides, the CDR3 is TGTGCCAGCTCTCCCGGGACTAGTATCACAGATACGCAGTATTTT.